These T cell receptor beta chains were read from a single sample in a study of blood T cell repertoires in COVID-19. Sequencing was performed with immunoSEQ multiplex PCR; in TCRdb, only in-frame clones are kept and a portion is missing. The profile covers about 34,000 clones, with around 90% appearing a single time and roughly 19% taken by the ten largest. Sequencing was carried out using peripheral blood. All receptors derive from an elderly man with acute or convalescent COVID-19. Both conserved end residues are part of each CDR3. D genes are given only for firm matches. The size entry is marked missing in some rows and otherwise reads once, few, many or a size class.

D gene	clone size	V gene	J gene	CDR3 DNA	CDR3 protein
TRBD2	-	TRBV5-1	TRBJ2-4	TGCGCCAGCGGATCCCCCCATGGCGGGGGGGAAAACATTCAGTACTTC	CASGSPHGGGENIQYF
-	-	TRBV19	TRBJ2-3	TGTGCCAGTAGTCCCGAGGGAAGCACAGATACGCAGTATTTT	CASSPEGSTDTQYF
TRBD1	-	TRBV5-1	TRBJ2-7	TGCGCCAGCAGCAGGGACAGCCCGGGATACGACGAGCAGTACTTC	CASSRDSPGYDEQYF
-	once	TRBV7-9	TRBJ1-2	TGTGCCAGCAAAAAAAACGGGGGCTACACCTTC	CASKKNGGYTF
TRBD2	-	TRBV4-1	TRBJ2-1	TGCGCCAGCAGCCAAGACCCTCGGGGGGTAGCAGCCAATGCTGAGCAGTTCTTC	CASSQDPRGVAANAEQFF
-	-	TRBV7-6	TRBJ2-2	TGTGCCAGCAGCCTCCTCGGGGGGCCCACCGGGGAGCTGTTTTTT	CASSLLGGPTGELFF
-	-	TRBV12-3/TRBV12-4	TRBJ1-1	TGTGCCAGCAGTTTCAGGTGGGCTGAAGCTTTCTTT	CASSFRWAEAFF
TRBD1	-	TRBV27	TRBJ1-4	TGTGCCAGCAGTTACCAACCTCCTGACAGGGTCGGGGAAAAACTGTTTTTT	CASSYQPPDRVGEKLFF
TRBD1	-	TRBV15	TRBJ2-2	TGTGCCACCAGCAACCCGCAGGGGGCGCCCACCGGGGAGCTGTTTTTT	CATSNPQGAPTGELFF
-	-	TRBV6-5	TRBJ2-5	TGTGCCAGCACCCCCAGGTCGGAGACCCAGTACTTC	CASTPRSETQYF
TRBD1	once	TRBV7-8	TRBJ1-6	TGTGCCAGCAGCTTAGAGACAGGGGGCGCCGGTAATTCACCCCTCCACTTT	CASSLETGGAGNSPLHF
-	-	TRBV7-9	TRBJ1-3	TGTGCCAGCAGCTTAGAGATCGGGGCTGGAAACACCATATATTTT	CASSLEIGAGNTIYF
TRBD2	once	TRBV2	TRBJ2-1	TGTGCCAGCAGGGGACTAGCGGGGGACAATGAGCAGTTCTTC	CASRGLAGDNEQFF
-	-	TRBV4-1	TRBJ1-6	TGCGCCAGCAGCCAAGTGCCGACTGTTACGGAATACTCACCCCTCCACTTT	CASSQVPTVTEYSPLHF
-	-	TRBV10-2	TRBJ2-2	TGCGCCAGCAGCTGGGACACGGCCGGGGAGCTGTTTTTT	CASSWDTAGELFF
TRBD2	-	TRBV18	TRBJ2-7	TGTGCCAGCTCCCGGACTAGCGGGGGCACCTACGAGCAGTACTTC	CASSRTSGGTYEQYF
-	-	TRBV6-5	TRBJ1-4	TGTGCCATTTCGCGACAGCCTAATGAAAAACTGTTTTTT	CAISRQPNEKLFF
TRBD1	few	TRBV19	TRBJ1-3	TGTGCCAGTAGTCCCGGACAGGAGGCTGGAAACACCATATATTTT	CASSPGQEAGNTIYF
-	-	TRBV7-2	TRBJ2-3	TGTGCCAGCAGCTATGAGGGATTCGGAGGCACAGATACGCAGTATTTT	CASSYEGFGGTDTQYF
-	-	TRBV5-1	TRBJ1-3	TGCGCCAGCAAGGTGGACAGTCACTCTGGAAACACCATATATTTT	CASKVDSHSGNTIYF
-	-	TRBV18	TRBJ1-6	TGTGCCAGCTCACCGCAGGCCCCTACCGGATCTAATTCACCCCTCCACTTT	CASSPQAPTGSNSPLHF
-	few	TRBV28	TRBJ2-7	TGTGCCAGCAGTTTAAGTGGCCCCTACGAGCAGTACTTC	CASSLSGPYEQYF
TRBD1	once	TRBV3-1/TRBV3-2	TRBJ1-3	TGTGCCAGCAGCCCCTCAGGGGGCTCACTCTCTGGAAACACCATATATTTT	CASSPSGGSLSGNTIYF
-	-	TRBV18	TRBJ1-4	TGTGCCAGCTCACCACCGGGGGGGTATGAAAAACTGTTTTTT	CASSPPGGYEKLFF
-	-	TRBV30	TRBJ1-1	TGTGCCTGGAGTTATGGTTACGGGCCAGGGTCCAAGAACACTGAAGCTTTCTTT	CAWSYGYGPGSKNTEAFF
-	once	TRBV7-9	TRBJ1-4	TGTGCCAGCAGCTCCCAGGGGCACACTAATGAAAAACTGTTTTTT	CASSSQGHTNEKLFF
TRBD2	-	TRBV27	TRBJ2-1	TGTGCCAGCAGTTTAGCCCCACTGGGACTAGCTAACAATGAGCAGTTCTTC	CASSLAPLGLANNEQFF
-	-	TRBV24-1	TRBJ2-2	TGTGCCACCAGTGCCGAGGCCGGGGAGCTGTTTTTT	CATSAEAGELFF
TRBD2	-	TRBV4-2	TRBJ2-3	TGTGCCAGCAGCCAAGATCGGGCGGGGGACGTCACAGATACGCAGTATTTT	CASSQDRAGDVTDTQYF
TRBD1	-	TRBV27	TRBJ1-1	TGTGCCAGCAGTCGCGACAGGGCGAACACTGAAGCTTTCTTT	CASSRDRANTEAFF
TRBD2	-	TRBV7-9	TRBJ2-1	TGTGCCAGCAGCTCCCATCCCCAGGGACTAGCGGACAATGAGCAGTTCTTC	CASSSHPQGLADNEQFF
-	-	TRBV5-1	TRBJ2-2	TGCGCCAGCAGGCAGGCTCTCCAGAACACCGGGGAGCTGTTTTTT	CASRQALQNTGELFF
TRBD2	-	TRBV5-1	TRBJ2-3	TGCGCCAGCAGCTTGGATGGGCGGGGGGACACAGATACGCAGTATTTT	CASSLDGRGDTDTQYF
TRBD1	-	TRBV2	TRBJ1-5	TGTGCCAGCAGTGGTGACAGGGTGAGCAATCAGCCCCAGCATTTT	CASSGDRVSNQPQHF
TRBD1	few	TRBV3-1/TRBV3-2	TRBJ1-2	TGTGCCAGCAGCCAAGAAGGGACAGGGGTATTCGGCTACACCTTC	CASSQEGTGVFGYTF
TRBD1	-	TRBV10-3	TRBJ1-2	TGTGCCATCAGTGTAGGGGGCTTACCCCAAGCTAACTATGGCTACACCTTC	CAISVGGLPQANYGYTF
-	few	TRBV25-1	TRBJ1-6	TGTGCCAGTGGACAGTCCTATAATTCACCCCTCCACTTT	CASGQSYNSPLHF
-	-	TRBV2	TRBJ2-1	TGTGCCAGCAGTATAGTTAATGAGCAGTTCTTC	CASSIVNEQFF
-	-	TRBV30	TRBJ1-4	TGTGCCTGGAGTCCGGCCTTAGCGGAAAAACTGTTTTTT	CAWSPALAEKLFF
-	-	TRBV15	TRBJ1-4	TGTGCCACCAGCAGACTCTACAGGGTGGCTAATGAAAAACTGTTTTTT	CATSRLYRVANEKLFF
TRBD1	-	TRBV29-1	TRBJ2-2	TGCAGCGCGACAGGGGGCGCGGACACCGGGGAGCTGTTTTTT	CSATGGADTGELFF
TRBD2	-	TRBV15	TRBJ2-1	TGTGCCACCAGCAGAGCGGGGGGCTCCTACAATGAGCAGTTCTTC	CATSRAGGSYNEQFF
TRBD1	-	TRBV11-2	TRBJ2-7	TGTGCCAGCAGCTTAGTGAGACAGGGTCCCTACGAGCAGTACTTC	CASSLVRQGPYEQYF
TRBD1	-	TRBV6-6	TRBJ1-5	TGTGCCAGCGGCACAGGGGCCAATCAGCCCCAGCATTTT	CASGTGANQPQHF
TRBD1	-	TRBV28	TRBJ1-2	TGTGCCAGCAGGAACGAGGGACAGGGAGTCCGCTATGGCTACACCTTC	CASRNEGQGVRYGYTF
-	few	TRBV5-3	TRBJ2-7	TGTGCCAGAAGTCCACATGAGGAAGCCGACTACGAGCAGTACTTC	CARSPHEEADYEQYF
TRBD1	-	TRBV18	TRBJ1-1	TGTGCCAGCTCGAAAGGACAGGGGGCTGAAGCTTTCTTT	CASSKGQGAEAFF
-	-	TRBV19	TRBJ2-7	TGTGCCAGTAGTATTAGAGGCCCTAGCTACGAGCAGTACTTC	CASSIRGPSYEQYF
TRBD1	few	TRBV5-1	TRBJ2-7	TGCGCCAGCAGCTTGGGGAACACAGGGGCCTACGAGCAGTACTTC	CASSLGNTGAYEQYF
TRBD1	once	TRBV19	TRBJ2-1	TGTGCCAGTACCTCCCGGGACAGGGCCCTCAATGAGCAGTTCTTC	CASTSRDRALNEQFF
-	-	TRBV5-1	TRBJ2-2	TGCGCCAGCAGCACCGGGACTCCCGGGGAGCTGTTTTTT	CASSTGTPGELFF
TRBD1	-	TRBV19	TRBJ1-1	TGTGCCAGTAGTATAGCTGGGGACAGGGCGAACACTGAAGCTTTCTTT	CASSIAGDRANTEAFF
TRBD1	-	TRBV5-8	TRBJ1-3	TGTGCCAGCAGCTTAGGGACAGATCCTGGAAACACCATATATTTT	CASSLGTDPGNTIYF
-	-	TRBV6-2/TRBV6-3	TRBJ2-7	TGTGCCAGCAGTTACCTGGCGGGGGCCCCCTACGAGCAGTACTTC	CASSYLAGAPYEQYF